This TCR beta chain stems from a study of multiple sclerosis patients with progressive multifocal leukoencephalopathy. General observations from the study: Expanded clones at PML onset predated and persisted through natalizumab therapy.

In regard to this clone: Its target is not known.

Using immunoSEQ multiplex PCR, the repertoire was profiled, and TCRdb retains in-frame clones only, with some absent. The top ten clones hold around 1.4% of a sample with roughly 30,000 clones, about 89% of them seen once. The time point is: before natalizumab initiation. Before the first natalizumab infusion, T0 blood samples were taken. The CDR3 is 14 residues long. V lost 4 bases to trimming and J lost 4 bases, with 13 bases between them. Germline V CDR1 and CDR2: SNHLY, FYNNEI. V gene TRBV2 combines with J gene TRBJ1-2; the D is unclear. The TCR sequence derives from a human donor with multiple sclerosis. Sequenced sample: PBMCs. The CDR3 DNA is TGTGCCAGCAGTGTTAACGCAGGCGGCTATGGCTACACCTTC. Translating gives CASSVNAGGYGYTF.